This T cell receptor (beta chain) was captured in a study of T cell responses to AZD1222 COVID-19 vaccine. Findings and limits, study-wide: Reportedly, nearly half of unique spike TCRs recognized epitopes outside B.1.351/B.1.1.7 mutations.

The CDR3 spans 17 residues. Unmatched junction bases numbered 9, after V lost 1 base and J lost 4 bases. Germline V gives CDR1 LGHNA, CDR2 YNFKEQ. TCRdb keeps only in-frame clones here, not all; method: immunoSEQ multiplex PCR. The sample yields more than 150,000 clones, 75% to 90% seen once. Turning to this clone: The antigen is unknown.

The sequenced sample was peripheral blood, obtained on day 0 of AZD1222 vaccination. This TCR was sampled from an adult in good health. V and J are TRBV4-2 and TRBJ2-3; 9 bases align to TRBD2. CDR3 DNA: TGTGCCAGCAGCCAAGGGACAGCGGGAGGAGGGTCAGATACGCAGTATTTT. This encodes CASSQGTAGGGSDTQYF.